This note documents a single T cell receptor (beta chain) sequence. What it binds is unknown. TCRdb reprocessed the RT-PCR reads with MiXCR, giving one entry per CDR3 protein. The sample holds approximately 680,000 distinct CDR3 sequences; around 14% are singletons and the top ten take roughly 12%. This entry comes from a study of response to subunit inactivated influenza vaccine. Findings and limits, study-wide: After each seasonal influenza vaccination, few new T cells are recruited, the authors suggested.

CDR1 is MNHEY, CDR2 SVGAGI, per germline. The CDR3 length is 16 residues. Trimming cost V 2 bases and J 12 bases; bases outside gene matches: 12. The sequence was obtained from a man aged 45-60 years who received an inactivated influenza vaccine. Sequences were derived from PBMCs from blood, sampled approximately 13 days after vaccination. J is TRBJ2-1 and V is TRBV6-5; the match to TRBD2 covers 11 bases. Here the CDR3 reads CASSYESSGRAYSQFF. CDR3 DNA sequence: TGTGCCAGCAGTTACGAAAGTAGCGGGAGGGCCTATTCGCAGTTCTTC.